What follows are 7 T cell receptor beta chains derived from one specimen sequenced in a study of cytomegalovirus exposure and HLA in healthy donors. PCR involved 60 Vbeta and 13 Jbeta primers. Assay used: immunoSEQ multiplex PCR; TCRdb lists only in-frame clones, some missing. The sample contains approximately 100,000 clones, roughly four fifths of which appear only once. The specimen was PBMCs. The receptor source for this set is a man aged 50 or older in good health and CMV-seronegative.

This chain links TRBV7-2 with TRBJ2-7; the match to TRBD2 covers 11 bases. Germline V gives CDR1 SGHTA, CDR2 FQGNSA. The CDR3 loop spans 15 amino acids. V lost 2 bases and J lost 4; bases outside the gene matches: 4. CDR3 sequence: CASSLSASGRYEQYF. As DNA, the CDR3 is TGTGCCAGCAGCTTAAGCGCTAGCGGGAGGTACGAGCAGTACTTC. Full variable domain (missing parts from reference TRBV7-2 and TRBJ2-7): GAGVSQSPSNKVTEKGKDVELRCDPISGHTALYWYRQSLGQGLEFLIYFQGNSAPDKSGLPSDRFSAERTGGSVSTLTIQRTQQEDSAVYLCASSLSASGRYEQYFGPGTRLTVT.

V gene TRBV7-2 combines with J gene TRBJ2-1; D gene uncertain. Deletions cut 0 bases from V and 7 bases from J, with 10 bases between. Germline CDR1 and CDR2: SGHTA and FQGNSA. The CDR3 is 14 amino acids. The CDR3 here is CASSLARNLNEQFF. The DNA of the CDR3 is TGTGCCAGCAGCTTAGCGCGGAACTTAAATGAGCAGTTCTTC.

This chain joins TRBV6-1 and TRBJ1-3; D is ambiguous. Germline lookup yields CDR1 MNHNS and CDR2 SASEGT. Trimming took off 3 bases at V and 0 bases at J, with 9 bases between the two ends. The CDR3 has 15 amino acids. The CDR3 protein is CASSEGPVSGNTIYF. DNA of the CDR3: TGTGCCAGCAGTGAGGGCCCCGTCTCTGGAAACACCATATATTTT.

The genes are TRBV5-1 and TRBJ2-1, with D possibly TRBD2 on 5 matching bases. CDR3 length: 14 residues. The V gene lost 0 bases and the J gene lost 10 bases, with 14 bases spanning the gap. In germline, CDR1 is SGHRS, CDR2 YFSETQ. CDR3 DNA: TGCGCCAGCAGCTTGGAAGGCCAAACGGGGGAGCAGTTCTTC. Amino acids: CASSLEGQTGEQFF.

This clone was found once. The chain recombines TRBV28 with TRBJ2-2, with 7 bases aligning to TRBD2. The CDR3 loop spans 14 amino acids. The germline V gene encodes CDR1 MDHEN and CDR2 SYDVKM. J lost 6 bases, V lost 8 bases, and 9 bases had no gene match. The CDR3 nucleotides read TGTGCCAGCTTAGTCCGCGGGAGATCCGGGGAGCTGTTTTTT. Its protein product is CASLVRGRSGELFF. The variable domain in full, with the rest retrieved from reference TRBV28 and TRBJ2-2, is DVKVTQSSRYLVKRTGEKVFLECVQDMDHENMFWYRQDPGLGLRLIYFSYDVKMKEKGDIPEGYSVSREKKERFSLILESASTNQTSMYLCASLVRGRSGELFFGEGSRLTVL.

CDR3 in amino acids: CASSTGGRGAYEQYF. The CDR3 DNA reads as TGTGCCAGCTCGACTGGCGGGAGGGGGGCCTACGAGCAGTACTTC. The chain recombines TRBV18 with TRBJ2-7; 9 bases agree with TRBD2. The J segment lost 2 bases and the V segment lost 6 bases, leaving 8 bases of the junction unmatched. Looked up from germline, CDR1 is KGHSH and CDR2 is LQKENI. The CDR3 is 15 residues long.

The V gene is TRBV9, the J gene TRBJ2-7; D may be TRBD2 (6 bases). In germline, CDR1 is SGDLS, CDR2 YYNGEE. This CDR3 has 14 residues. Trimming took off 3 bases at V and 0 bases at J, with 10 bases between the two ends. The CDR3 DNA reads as TGTGCCAGCAGCGCCGGGGGAAGCTCCTACGAGCAGTACTTC. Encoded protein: CASSAGGSSYEQYF.